This T cell receptor (beta chain) is drawn from a study of blood T cell repertoires in COVID-19. Study summary: Sample material is recorded as cDNA or gDNA derived from T cells, B-cell-depleted T cells, or PBMCs.

Trimming pared 5 bases from V and 2 bases from J, leaving 10 bases between. CDR1 is SGHRS and CDR2 is YFSETQ in the germline V gene. The CDR3 consists of 14 residues. In the original processing: It was from reference gene primer amplification that nucleated cell counts were estimated. Repertoires were generated with immunoSEQ multiplex PCR, while TCRdb's copy carries only in-frame clones and drops some. V and J calls and clone size are given by that table; D and trimming were obtained from the DNA. The sample lists about 390,000 clones; roughly 89% were seen once. Participant age was about 18 to 100 years, and participants resided in fewer than 30 US areas. Two negative PCRs, clearance, or symptom resolution characterized the recovered Cohort 3 donors.

The source of this sequence is a woman aged 45-65 years who had recovered from COVID-19. The V call is TRBV5-1, the J call TRBJ2-2; D is unclear. The specimen sequenced was PBMCs or T cells enriched from blood (not recorded which). The CDR3 spells CASRSDTNTGELFF. CDR3 bases: TGCGCCAGCAGATCCGACACCAACACCGGGGAGCTGTTTTTT.